This T cell receptor (beta chain) appears in the sequencing data of a study of cytomegalovirus exposure and HLA in healthy donors. A multiplex PCR was run with 60 Vbeta primers and 13 Jbeta primers. Produced via immunoSEQ multiplex PCR; TCRdb's table is partial and in-frame only. Its table lists 100,000 or so clones. CDR3 size: 13 residues. The V gene's germline CDR1 is ENHRY and CDR2 SYGVKD. V lost 8 bases, J lost 5 bases, and 8 bases stayed unmatched. J is TRBJ2-7 and V is TRBV10-3; 8 nucleotides line up with TRBD2. This TCR came from a man aged 50-60 years in good health and CMV-seronegative. The specimen was PBMCs. CDR3 DNA: TGTGCCATCCGCCCAGCGGGAGAAGACGAGCAGTACTTC. Protein sequence: CAIRPAGEDEQYF.